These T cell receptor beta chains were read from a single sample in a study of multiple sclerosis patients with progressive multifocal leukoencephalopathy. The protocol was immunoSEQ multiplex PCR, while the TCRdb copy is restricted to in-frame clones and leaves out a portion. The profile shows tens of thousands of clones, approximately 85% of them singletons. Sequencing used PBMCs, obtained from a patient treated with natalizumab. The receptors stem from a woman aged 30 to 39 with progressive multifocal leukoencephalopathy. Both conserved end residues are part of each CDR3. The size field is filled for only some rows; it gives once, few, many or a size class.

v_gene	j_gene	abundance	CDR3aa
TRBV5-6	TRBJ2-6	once	CASSLARRSGANVLTF
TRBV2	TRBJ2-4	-	CASERARVGGTKNIQYF
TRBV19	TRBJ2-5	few	CASSMGETQYF
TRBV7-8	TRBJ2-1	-	CASSIDQRYNEQFF
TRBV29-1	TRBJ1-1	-	CSVQPTGNTEAFF
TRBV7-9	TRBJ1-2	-	CASRASWDFNYGYTF
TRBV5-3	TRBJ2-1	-	CARRQGPPSANNEQFF
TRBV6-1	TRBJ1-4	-	CASSEAGDRKLFF
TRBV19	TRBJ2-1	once	CASREGGPDNEQFF
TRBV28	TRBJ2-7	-	CASSIDGGAHEQYF
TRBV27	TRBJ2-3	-	CASSSSGRAGTDTQYF
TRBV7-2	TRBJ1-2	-	CASRTPGQGQSNYGYTF
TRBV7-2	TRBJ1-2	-	CASSPTQGPRGYTF
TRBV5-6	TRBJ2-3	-	CASSPGLAIFTDTQYF
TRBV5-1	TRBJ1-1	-	CASRSGGPNENTEAFF
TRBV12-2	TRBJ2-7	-	CASRLGSYEQYF
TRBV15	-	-	CATSRLGSSYEQYF
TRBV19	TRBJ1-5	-	CASSKGATSGNQPQHF
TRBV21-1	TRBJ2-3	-	CASSPSGGPEDLGTDTQYF
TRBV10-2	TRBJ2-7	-	CASNEAPRLAGKTYEQYF
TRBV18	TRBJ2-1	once	CASSPGTSNEQFF
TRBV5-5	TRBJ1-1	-	CASSWTGGVTEAFF
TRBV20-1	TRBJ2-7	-	CSAGSHEQYF
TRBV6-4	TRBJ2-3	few	CASSDSAGGPDTQYF
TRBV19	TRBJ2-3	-	CARTGLASTDTQYF
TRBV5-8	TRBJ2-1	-	CASSFTGGDYEQFF
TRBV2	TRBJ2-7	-	CASSTSRTSGFYEQYF
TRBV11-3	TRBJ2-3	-	CASSLGGFSTDTQYF
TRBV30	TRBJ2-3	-	CAWIEGHSTDTQYF
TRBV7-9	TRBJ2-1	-	CASSLALAGHNEQFF
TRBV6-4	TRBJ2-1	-	CASSDSSGGANEQFF
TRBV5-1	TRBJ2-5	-	CASRARGGAGGEETQYF
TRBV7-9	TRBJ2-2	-	CAIDPKSGIDTGELFF
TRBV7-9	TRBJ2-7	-	CASSPRGLGSSYEQYF
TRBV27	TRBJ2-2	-	CASSSSRIRELFF
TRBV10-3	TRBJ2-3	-	CAISQGQGSTDTQYF
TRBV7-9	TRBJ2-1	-	CASPDREGVGNEQFF
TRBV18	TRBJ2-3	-	CASSPREGTDTQYF
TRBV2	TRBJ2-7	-	CASRHPSGSRYEQYF
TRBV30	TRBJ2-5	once	CAWGSGRETQYF
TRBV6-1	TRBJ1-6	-	CASRDTWASPLHF
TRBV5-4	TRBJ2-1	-	CASSSGGGKGDNEQFF
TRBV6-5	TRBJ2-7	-	CASSYSWMAGGREQYF
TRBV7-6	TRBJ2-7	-	CASSLATSGTSGDEQYF
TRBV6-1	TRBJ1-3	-	CASSEADRVDWFGSGNTIYF
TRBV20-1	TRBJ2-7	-	CSARRYEQYF
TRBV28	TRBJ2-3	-	CASTNSGTADTQYF
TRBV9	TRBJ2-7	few	CASSVGGALAYEQYF
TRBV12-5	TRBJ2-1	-	CASGWGAGGDEQFF
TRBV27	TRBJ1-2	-	CASSLPNYGYTF
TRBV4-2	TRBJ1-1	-	CASSQGAGANTEAFF
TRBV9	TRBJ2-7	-	CASGSGTGGLDEQYF
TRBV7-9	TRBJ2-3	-	CALQPGTEDTQYF
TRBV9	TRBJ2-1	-	CASSPRTGHNEQFF